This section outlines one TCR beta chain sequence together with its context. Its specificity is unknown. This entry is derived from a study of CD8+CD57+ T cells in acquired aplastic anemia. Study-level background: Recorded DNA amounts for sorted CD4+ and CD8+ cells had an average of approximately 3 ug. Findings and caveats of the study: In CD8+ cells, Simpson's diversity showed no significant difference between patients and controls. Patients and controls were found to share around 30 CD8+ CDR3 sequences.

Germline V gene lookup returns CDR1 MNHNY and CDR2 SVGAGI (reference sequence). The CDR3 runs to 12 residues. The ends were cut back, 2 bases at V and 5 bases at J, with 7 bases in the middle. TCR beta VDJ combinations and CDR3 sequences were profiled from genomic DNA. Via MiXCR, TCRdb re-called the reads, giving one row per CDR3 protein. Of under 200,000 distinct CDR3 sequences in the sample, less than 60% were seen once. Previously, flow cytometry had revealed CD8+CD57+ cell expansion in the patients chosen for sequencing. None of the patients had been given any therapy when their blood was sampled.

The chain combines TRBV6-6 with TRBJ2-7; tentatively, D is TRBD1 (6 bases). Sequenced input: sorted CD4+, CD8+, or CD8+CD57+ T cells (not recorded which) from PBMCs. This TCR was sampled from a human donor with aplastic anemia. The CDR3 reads CASSYTGNEQYF. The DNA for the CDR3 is TGTGCCAGCAGTTACACAGGGAACGAGCAGTACTTC.